The 17 T cell receptor beta chains below all came from one sample that was sequenced in a study of naive and memory T cell subsets. Both TRBC1 and TRBC2 were covered by a beta constant-region primer of two equimolar oligonucleotides. Via MiXCR, TCRdb re-called the UMI-ligation and nested PCR reads, giving one row per CDR3 protein. In the table there are some 150,000 distinct CDR3 sequences, over 15% of which are singletons. Sample: naive CD4+ T cells from blood. The receptors derive from a human donor in good health.

This clonotype was seen a few times. V gene TRBV20-1 combines with J gene TRBJ2-7; D possibly matches TRBD1 or TRBD2 (5 bases each). V lost 5 bases and J lost 1, with 18 bases in between. Germline CDR1 reads DFQATT; CDR2 reads SNEGSKA (reference sequence). The CDR3 extends over 15 amino acids. The CDR3 coding sequence is TGCAGTGCTCGCGACGCCGGGACCAGGTCCTACGAGCAGTACTTC. Its protein is CSARDAGTRSYEQYF.

In this sample, this clonotype turned up a few times. The genes are TRBV7-2 and TRBJ2-1; weak D call: TRBD1 (5 bases). This CDR3 has 15 residues. V shed 5 bases and J shed 2 bases, with 13 bases lying between them. Germline lookup yields CDR1 SGHTA and CDR2 FQGNSA. The CDR3 region is CASSNRPEPYNEQFF. Written as DNA, the CDR3 is TGTGCCAGCAGCAACAGGCCGGAGCCCTACAATGAGCAGTTCTTC.

This clonotype appeared a few times. The junction differs from germline at one of its ends, possibly a read error. The chain carries TRBV7-2 and TRBJ2-1, with D hard to call. This CDR3 is 13 amino acids long. Germline CDR1 is SGHTA and CDR2 is FQGNSA. CDR3 amino acids: CASSLASYSEQFF. CDR3 nucleotides: TGTGCCAGCAGCTTAGCTAGTTACAGTGAGCAGTTCTTC.

The V gene is TRBV28, the J gene TRBJ2-5; D remains unclear. The CDR3 spans 14 residues. Trimming cost V 6 bases and J 4 bases, with 15 bases left between them. CDR1 and CDR2 from the germline V gene are MDHEN and SYDVKM. In DNA form, the CDR3 reads TGTGCCAGCAGCCTCCTCGTCGGCGGAGAGACCCAGTACTTC. This gives the protein CASSLLVGGETQYF.

The sample holds many counts of this clonotype. The V and J genes are TRBV30 and TRBJ1-5, with D perhaps TRBD1 (5 bases). V was clipped by 2 bases and J by 4 bases, with 9 bases between them. CDR3 length: 13 amino acids. The V gene's germline CDR1 is GTSNPN and CDR2 SVGIG (reference sequence). CDR3 amino acids: CAWSSQGNQPQHF. CDR3 bases: TGTGCCTGGAGTTCGCAGGGAAATCAGCCCCAGCATTTT.

The chain couples TRBV20-1 to TRBJ2-1, with D tentatively TRBD2 (5 bases). V lost 6 bases to trimming and J lost 7 bases, with 22 bases between them. The length of the CDR3 is 15 residues. CDR1 and CDR2 (germline): DFQATT, SNEGSKA (reference sequence). The CDR3 coding sequence is TGCAGTGCAGAGGATGGTGGGAGAGGAAAAAATGAGCAGTTCTTC. Translating it yields CSAEDGGRGKNEQFF.

The rearrangement links TRBV25-1 to TRBJ2-7; 12 nucleotides agree with TRBD2. Germline values: CDR1 MGHDK, CDR2 SYGVNS. V shed 5 bases, J shed 6 bases, and the junction held 17 bases outside the gene matches. This CDR3 has 18 amino acids. The CDR3 loop is CASSKPGTSGHRHGEQYF. For the CDR3, the DNA is TGTGCCAGCAGTAAGCCTGGGACTAGCGGGCATAGGCATGGCGAGCAGTACTTC.

This clonotype was counted a few times. The CDR3 DNA sequence: TGTGCCAGCAGTGAGGACTATGGCTACACCTTC. This gives the protein CASSEDYGYTF. V usage is TRBV6-1 and J usage is TRBJ1-2; D ambiguous. Trimming cost V 3 bases and J 3 bases, with 2 bases left between them. The CDR3 has 11 residues. From germline, CDR1 is MNHNS and CDR2 SASEGT.

The chain is built from TRBV5-1 and TRBJ1-6; TRBD1 is a possible D gene (6 bases). The CDR3 has 14 residues. The germline V gene has CDR1 SGHRS and CDR2 YFSETQ. V dropped 0 bases and J dropped 9 bases, with 10 bases sitting between them. CDR3 sequence reads: CASSLDREGSPLHF. The CDR3 DNA reads as TGCGCCAGCAGCTTGGACAGGGAGGGTTCACCCCTCCACTTT.

In this sample, this clonotype turned up many times. This chain joins TRBV20-1 and TRBJ2-7; D is unclear. V lost 3 bases to trimming and J lost 7 bases, with 13 bases between them. CDR3 length: 12 residues. Per the germline V gene, CDR1 is DFQATT and CDR2 is SNEGSKA (reference sequence). CDR3 amino acids: CSASVRFQEQYF. Written as DNA, the CDR3 is TGCAGTGCTAGTGTCCGGTTTCAAGAGCAGTACTTC.

The J gene is TRBJ1-1, the V gene TRBV7-9; D is uncertain. V was cut by 5 bases and J by 7 bases, with 14 bases left in between. Per the germline V gene, CDR1 is SEHNR and CDR2 is FQNEAQ (reference sequence). The CDR3 totals 13 residues. DNA of the CDR3: TGTGCCAGCAGCCACAACGAGGGCGGTGAAGCTTTCTTT. Its protein is CASSHNEGGEAFF. The whole variable domain, remainder taken from reference TRBV7-9 and TRBJ1-1, is DTGVSQNPRHKITKRGQNVTFRCDPISEHNRLYWYRQTLGQGPEFLTYFQNEAQLEKSRLLSDRFSAERPKGSFSTLEIQRTEQGDSAMYLCASSHNEGGEAFFGQGTRLTVV.

The rearrangement uses TRBV19 and TRBJ2-7; D possibly corresponds to TRBD2 (6 bases). Germline CDR1 LNHDA, CDR2 SQIVND (reference sequence). This CDR3 is built from 13 residues. Deletions cut 5 bases from V and 2 bases from J, with 10 bases between. CDR3 protein: CASSSRGAYEQYF. The CDR3 DNA reads as TGTGCCAGTAGTTCCCGCGGGGCCTACGAGCAGTACTTC. The complete variable domain, with remaining parts taken from reference TRBV19 and TRBJ2-7, reads DGGITQSPKYLFRKEGQNVTLSCEQNLNHDAMYWYRQDPGQGLRLIYYSQIVNDFQKGDIAEGYSVSREKKESFPLTVTSAQKNPTAFYLCASSSRGAYEQYFGPGTRLTVT.

The chain recombines TRBV6-2 or TRBV6-3 with TRBJ2-2; possibly TRBD1 for D (6 bases). Per the germline V gene, CDR1 is MNHEY and CDR2 is SVGEGT. The CDR3 is 13 amino acids. Trimming shortened V by 4 bases and J by 10 bases, and 13 bases separated the two germline ends. The DNA of the CDR3 is TGTGCCAGCAGTTCATACAGGGTCGTGGAGCTGTTTTTT. It translates to CASSSYRVVELFF.

A few counts support this clonotype. The chain links TRBV7-2 to TRBJ2-7; perhaps D is TRBD1 or TRBD2 (6 bases each). V was trimmed by 1 base and J by 1 base, leaving 11 bases between them. CDR3 length equals 15 residues. Germline V gene data show CDR1 as SGHTA and CDR2 as FQGNSA. The CDR3 sequence is CASSLEEGGSYEQYF. The CDR3 DNA reads as TGTGCCAGCAGCTTAGAGGAGGGGGGTTCCTACGAGCAGTACTTC.

This clonotype was counted only a few times. This chain connects TRBV28 to TRBJ2-7; 8 bases match TRBD1. Germline CDR1 reads MDHEN; CDR2 reads SYDVKM. CDR3 length equals 12 residues. V shed 5 bases, J shed 5 bases, and the junction held 2 bases outside the gene matches. Here the CDR3 reads CASSETGDEQYF. CDR3 coding DNA: TGTGCCAGCAGTGAGACAGGGGACGAGCAGTACTTC.

This clonotype appeared a few times. This sequence joins TRBV3-1 and TRBJ1-2; D possibly corresponds to TRBD1 (6 bases). V was pared by 0 bases and J by 4 bases, with 15 bases between. This CDR3 is built from 16 residues. Germline V gives CDR1 LGHDT, CDR2 YNNKEL (reference sequence). The CDR3 spells CASSQDLMGGPYGYTF. The CDR3 DNA follows: TGTGCCAGCAGCCAAGATCTCATGGGGGGCCCCTATGGCTACACCTTC.

V gene TRBV27 combines with J gene TRBJ1-2; D perhaps matches TRBD1 (6 bases). CDR1 and CDR2 (germline): MNHEY, SMNVEV (reference sequence). This CDR3 has 15 amino acids. V was cut by 4 bases and J by 2 bases, with 14 bases left in between. The CDR3 DNA follows: TGTGCCAGCAGTTCCCTCTCAGGGGAGAACTATGGCTACACCTTC. This sequence encodes CASSSLSGENYGYTF.